The clone carrying this T cell receptor (beta chain) was counted many times. Per the study methods: It was from CDR3 differences across clinicopathological groups that a distant-metastasis classifier for papillary thyroid cancer was built. TCRdb re-clonotyped the PCR reads through MiXCR. Clone size and V and J calls follow TCRdb, not the original study. The data contain thousands of clones, around 28% of them singletons. The data were obtained in a study of metastatic and nonmetastatic thyroid tumors. Study overall: The authors compared repertoires across blood and tumor or nodule tissue from malignant and benign thyroid patients.

The entire patient cohort was treatment-naive prior to thyroid surgery. The CDR3 covers 15 residues. CDR1 DFQATT and CDR2 SNEGSKA come from the germline V gene (reference sequence). V lost 0 bases, J lost 7 bases, and 8 bases stayed unmatched. The V call is TRBV20-1, the J call TRBJ1-4, with 7 bases lining up with TRBD1. The TCR originated in a female donor with papillary thyroid cancer or a benign thyroid nodule (not recorded which). Some clones in this sample may be carry-over from other donors' samples. Material: tumor tissue. CDR3 DNA: TGCAGTGCTAGAGATGGGACAGTTGGAAGTGAAAAACTGTTTTTT. Its translation: CSARDGTVGSEKLFF.